Listed below are T cell receptor beta chains from one sample, sequenced in a study of T cells after yellow fever vaccination. One entry per CDR3 protein, called by TCRdb with MiXCR from the 5' RACE reads. This sample has roughly 310,000 distinct CDR3 sequences, with 8.7% found just once. The starting material was PBMCs, obtained on the day of the first yellow fever vaccination. The source of these receptors is a man between 18 and 29 years old who received the YFV17D yellow fever vaccine. CDR3s include the opening cysteine and the closing phenylalanine or tryptophan. The order of the fields is D gene, clone size, J gene, V gene, CDR3 protein, CDR3 DNA. D genes are given only for firm matches. Size tells how often a clone was seen (once, few, many) or the class of an expanded clone, and some rows leave it out.

d_call: TRBD1; clone_size: .; j_call: TRBJ2-1; v_call: TRBV7-3; cdr3_aa: CASSKTVTGGMVYNEQFF; cdr3_nt: TGTGCCAGCAGCAAGACGGTAACAGGGGGCATGGTTTACAATGAGCAGTTCTTC
d_call: .; clone_size: few; j_call: TRBJ1-1; v_call: TRBV18; cdr3_aa: CASSPRQGIAEAFF; cdr3_nt: TGTGCCAGCTCACCCCGTCAGGGAATAGCTGAAGCTTTCTTT
d_call: .; clone_size: .; j_call: TRBJ1-2; v_call: TRBV29-1; cdr3_aa: CSVGEGNYGYTF; cdr3_nt: TGCAGCGTGGGGGAGGGGAACTATGGCTACACCTTC
d_call: .; clone_size: .; j_call: TRBJ2-1; v_call: TRBV10-1; cdr3_aa: CASRESGPWNEQFF; cdr3_nt: TGCGCCAGCAGAGAGTCTGGCCCCTGGAATGAGCAGTTCTTC
d_call: .; clone_size: few; j_call: TRBJ2-3; v_call: TRBV27; cdr3_aa: CASSLGVSSVRDTQYF; cdr3_nt: TGTGCCAGCAGTTTAGGCGTGTCTAGCGTGAGAGATACGCAGTATTTT
d_call: .; clone_size: .; j_call: TRBJ2-3; v_call: TRBV5-1; cdr3_aa: CASSTFDADTQYF; cdr3_nt: TGCGCCAGCAGCACCTTCGATGCAGATACGCAGTATTTT
d_call: .; clone_size: .; j_call: TRBJ2-1; v_call: TRBV4-3; cdr3_aa: CASSQGRGKISEQFF; cdr3_nt: TGCGCCAGCAGCCAAGGCAGGGGTAAGATCAGTGAGCAGTTCTTC
d_call: .; clone_size: .; j_call: TRBJ2-2; v_call: TRBV6-5; cdr3_aa: CASRYPGVSTGELFF; cdr3_nt: TGTGCCAGCAGATACCCAGGGGTTTCCACCGGGGAGCTGTTTTTT
d_call: .; clone_size: .; j_call: TRBJ2-3; v_call: TRBV13; cdr3_aa: CASSPLQGADTQYF; cdr3_nt: TGTGCCAGCAGCCCTTTACAGGGAGCAGATACGCAGTATTTT
d_call: TRBD2; clone_size: many; j_call: TRBJ2-1; v_call: TRBV4-1; cdr3_aa: CASSQDSAGNYNEQFF; cdr3_nt: TGCGCCAGCAGCCAAGATTCAGCGGGGAACTACAATGAGCAGTTCTTC
d_call: .; clone_size: many; j_call: TRBJ1-2; v_call: TRBV2; cdr3_aa: CASSETGFDGYTF; cdr3_nt: TGTGCCAGCAGCGAAACAGGGTTTGATGGCTACACCTTC
d_call: TRBD2; clone_size: medium-sized; j_call: TRBJ2-1; v_call: TRBV7-8; cdr3_aa: CASSLALIAGFSYNEQFF; cdr3_nt: TGTGCCAGCAGCTTAGCGCTTATAGCGGGGTTCTCCTACAATGAGCAGTTCTTC
d_call: .; clone_size: .; j_call: TRBJ2-1; v_call: TRBV24-1; cdr3_aa: CATSDFRSSYNEQFF; cdr3_nt: TGTGCCACCAGTGATTTCAGGAGCTCCTACAATGAGCAGTTCTTC
d_call: TRBD1; clone_size: many; j_call: TRBJ1-6; v_call: TRBV20-1; cdr3_aa: CSASSGQGVFYNSPLHF; cdr3_nt: TGCAGTGCTTCATCCGGACAGGGGGTTTTTTATAATTCACCCCTCCACTTT
d_call: .; clone_size: few; j_call: TRBJ1-1; v_call: TRBV12-3/TRBV12-4; cdr3_aa: CASTVGRQSTEAFF; cdr3_nt: TGTGCCAGCACCGTAGGTCGCCAGTCCACTGAAGCTTTCTTT
d_call: .; clone_size: .; j_call: TRBJ1-2; v_call: TRBV5-1; cdr3_aa: CASSLGPQSDGYTF; cdr3_nt: TGCGCCAGCAGCTTGGGGCCCCAGAGTGATGGCTACACCTTC
d_call: .; clone_size: .; j_call: TRBJ1-4; v_call: TRBV18; cdr3_aa: CASSPRFPGVNEKLFF; cdr3_nt: TGTGCCAGCTCACCAAGGTTCCCAGGGGTGAATGAAAAACTGTTTTTT
d_call: .; clone_size: many; j_call: TRBJ2-7; v_call: TRBV7-9; cdr3_aa: CASSLTNTDSEQYF; cdr3_nt: TGTGCCAGCAGCCTTACTAATACTGATTCCGAGCAGTACTTC
d_call: .; clone_size: few; j_call: TRBJ2-5; v_call: TRBV6-5; cdr3_aa: CASSELGYTQYF; cdr3_nt: TGTGCCAGCAGCGAACTGGGATATACCCAGTACTTC